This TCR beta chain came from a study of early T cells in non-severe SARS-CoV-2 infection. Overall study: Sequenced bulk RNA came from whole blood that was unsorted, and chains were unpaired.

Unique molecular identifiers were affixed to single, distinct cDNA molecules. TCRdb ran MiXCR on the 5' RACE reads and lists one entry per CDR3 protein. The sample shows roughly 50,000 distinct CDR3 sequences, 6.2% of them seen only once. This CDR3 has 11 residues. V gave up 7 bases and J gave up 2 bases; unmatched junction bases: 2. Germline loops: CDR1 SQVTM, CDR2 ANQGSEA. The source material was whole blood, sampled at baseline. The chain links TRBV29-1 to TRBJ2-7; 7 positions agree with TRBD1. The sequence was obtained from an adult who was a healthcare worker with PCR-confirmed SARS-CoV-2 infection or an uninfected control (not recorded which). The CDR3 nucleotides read TGCAGCGGGGGGACAGCCTACGAGCAGTACTTC. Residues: CSGGTAYEQYF.